This T cell receptor beta chain was found in a study of T cells in Graves' hyperthyroidism and ophthalmopathy. Per the germline V gene, CDR1 is LNHDA and CDR2 is SQIVND (reference sequence). Trimming pared 7 bases from V and 2 bases from J, leaving 17 bases between. There are 15 residues in the CDR3. Comment on this clonotype: Antigen: not known.

Broader study findings: Ophthalmopathy and stable hyperthyroidism were separated by a 13 V-J model. Researchers found most expanded thyroid clonotypes above 0.001 in blood as well.

Researchers took RNA transcripts and amplified the TCR beta CDR3 regions from them. The TCR CDR3 first-round RT-PCR relied on the HTBI primer set. TCRdb used MiXCR to reprocess the multiplex PCR reads, holding one entry per CDR3 protein. The repertoire has about 290,000 distinct CDR3 sequences, approximately 16% of them found once; the top ten carry under 35%. The TCR was taken from a woman between 45 and 65 years old with Graves' hyperthyroidism that later progressed to Graves' ophthalmopathy. The chain employs TRBV19 and TRBJ1-2; D is perhaps TRBD1 (5 bases). Sequenced: blood. The CDR3 nucleotides read TGTGCCAGTAACCGACAGTGGAACCCCAACTATGGCTACACCTTC. Protein product: CASNRQWNPNYGYTF.